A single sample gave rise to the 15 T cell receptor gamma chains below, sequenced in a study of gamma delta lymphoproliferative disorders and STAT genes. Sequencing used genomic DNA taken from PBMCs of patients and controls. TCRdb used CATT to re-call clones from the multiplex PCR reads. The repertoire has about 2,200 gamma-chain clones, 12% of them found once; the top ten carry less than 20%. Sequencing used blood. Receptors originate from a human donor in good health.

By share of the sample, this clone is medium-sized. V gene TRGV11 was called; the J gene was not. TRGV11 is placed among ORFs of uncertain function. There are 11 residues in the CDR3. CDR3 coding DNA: TGTGCCTGCTGGTCCCCCAAACGAAGGCTCTTT. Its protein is CACWSPKRRLF.

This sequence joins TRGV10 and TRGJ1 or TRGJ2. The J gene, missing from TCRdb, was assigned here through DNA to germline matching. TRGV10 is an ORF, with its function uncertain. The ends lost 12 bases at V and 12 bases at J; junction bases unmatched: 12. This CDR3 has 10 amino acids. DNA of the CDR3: TGTGCTGCCCCCCCTGCAGGGAAACTCTTT. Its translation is CAAPPAGKLF.

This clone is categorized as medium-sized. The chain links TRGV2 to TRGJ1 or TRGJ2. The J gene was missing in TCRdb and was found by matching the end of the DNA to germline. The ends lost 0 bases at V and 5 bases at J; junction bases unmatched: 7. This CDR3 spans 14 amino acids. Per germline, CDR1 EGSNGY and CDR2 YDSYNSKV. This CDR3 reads CATWDGRGDYKKLF. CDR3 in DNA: TGTGCCACCTGGGACGGGCGGGGGGATTATAAGAAACTCTTT.

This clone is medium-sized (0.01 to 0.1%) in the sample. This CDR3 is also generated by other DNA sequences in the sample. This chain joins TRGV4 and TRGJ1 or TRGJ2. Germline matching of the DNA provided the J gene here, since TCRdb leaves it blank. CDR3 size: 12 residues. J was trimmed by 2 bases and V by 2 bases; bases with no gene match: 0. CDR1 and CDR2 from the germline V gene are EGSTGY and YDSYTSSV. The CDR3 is CATWDDYYKKLF. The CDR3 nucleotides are TGTGCCACCTGGGATGATTATTATAAGAAACTCTTT.

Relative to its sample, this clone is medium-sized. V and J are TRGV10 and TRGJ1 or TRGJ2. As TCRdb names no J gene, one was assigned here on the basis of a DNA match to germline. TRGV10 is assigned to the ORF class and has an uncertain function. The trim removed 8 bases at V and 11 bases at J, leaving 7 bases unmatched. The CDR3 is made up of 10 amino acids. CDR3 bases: TGTGCTGCGTGGGATAAGGAGAAACTCTTT. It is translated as CAAWDKEKLF.

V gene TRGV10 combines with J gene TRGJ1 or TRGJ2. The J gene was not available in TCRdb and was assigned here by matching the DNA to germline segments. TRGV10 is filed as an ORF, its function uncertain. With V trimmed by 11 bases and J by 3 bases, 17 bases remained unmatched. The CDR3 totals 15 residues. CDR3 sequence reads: CAATFLPPAYYKKLF. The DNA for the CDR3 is TGTGCTGCGACTTTCCTGCCCCCTGCTTATTATAAGAAACTCTTT.

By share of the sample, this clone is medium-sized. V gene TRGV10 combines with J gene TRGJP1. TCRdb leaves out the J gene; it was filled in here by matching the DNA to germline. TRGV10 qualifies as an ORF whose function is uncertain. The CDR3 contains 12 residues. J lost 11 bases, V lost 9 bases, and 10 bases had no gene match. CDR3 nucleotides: TGTGCTGCGTGTCCCCACCGGTGGTTCAAGATATTT. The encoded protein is CAACPHRWFKIF.

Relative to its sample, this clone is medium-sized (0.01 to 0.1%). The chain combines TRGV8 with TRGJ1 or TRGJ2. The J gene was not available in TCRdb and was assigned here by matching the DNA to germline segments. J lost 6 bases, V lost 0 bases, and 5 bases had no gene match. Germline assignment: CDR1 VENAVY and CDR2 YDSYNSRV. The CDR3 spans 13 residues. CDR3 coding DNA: TGTGCCACCTGGGATAGGCGGGGTTATAAGAAACTCTTT. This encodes CATWDRRGYKKLF.

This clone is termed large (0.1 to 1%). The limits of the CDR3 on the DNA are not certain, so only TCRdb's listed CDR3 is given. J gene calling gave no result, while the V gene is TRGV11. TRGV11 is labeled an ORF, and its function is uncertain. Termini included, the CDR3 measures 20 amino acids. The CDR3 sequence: CTTVPAGLGQGGFSDWIKTF.

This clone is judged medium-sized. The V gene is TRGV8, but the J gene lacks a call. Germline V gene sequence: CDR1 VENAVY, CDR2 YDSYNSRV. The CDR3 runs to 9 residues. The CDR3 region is CATWDMQLF. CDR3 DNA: TGTGCCACCTGGGATATGCAACTCTTT.

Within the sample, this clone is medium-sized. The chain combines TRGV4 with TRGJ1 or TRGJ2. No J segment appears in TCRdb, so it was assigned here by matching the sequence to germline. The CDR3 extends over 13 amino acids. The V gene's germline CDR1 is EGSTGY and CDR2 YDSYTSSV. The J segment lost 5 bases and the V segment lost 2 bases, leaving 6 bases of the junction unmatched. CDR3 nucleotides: TGTGCCACCTGGGATGCGGTGAATTATAAGAAACTCTTT. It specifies CATWDAVNYKKLF.

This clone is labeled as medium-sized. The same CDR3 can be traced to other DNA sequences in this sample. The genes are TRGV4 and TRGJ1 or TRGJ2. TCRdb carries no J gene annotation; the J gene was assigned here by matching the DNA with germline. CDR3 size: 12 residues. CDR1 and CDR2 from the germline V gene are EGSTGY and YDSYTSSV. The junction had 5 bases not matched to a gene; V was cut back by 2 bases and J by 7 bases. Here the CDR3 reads CATWDVGYKKLF. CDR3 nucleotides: TGTGCCACCTGGGATGTGGGGTATAAGAAACTCTTT.

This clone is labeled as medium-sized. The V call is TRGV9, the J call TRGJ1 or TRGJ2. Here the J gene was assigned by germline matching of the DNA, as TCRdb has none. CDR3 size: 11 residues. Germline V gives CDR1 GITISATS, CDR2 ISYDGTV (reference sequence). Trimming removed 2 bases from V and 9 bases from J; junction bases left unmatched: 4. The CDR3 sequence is CALWEAPKKLF. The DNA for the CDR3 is TGTGCCTTGTGGGAGGCGCCTAAGAAACTCTTT.

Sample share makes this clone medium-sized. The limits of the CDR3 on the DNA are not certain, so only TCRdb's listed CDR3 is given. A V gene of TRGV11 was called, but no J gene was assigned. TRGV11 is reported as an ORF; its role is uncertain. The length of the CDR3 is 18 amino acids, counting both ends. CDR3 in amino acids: CTTVPAGLASPTGWFKIF.

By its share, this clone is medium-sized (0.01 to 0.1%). Here the CDR3 DNA reads TGTGCCACCTGGGACGGTGGTGATTGGATCAAGACGTTT. It translates to CATWDGGDWIKTF. The V call is TRGV2, the J call TRGJP2. TCRdb records no J gene; here it was assigned by comparing the DNA to germline. Germline-derived CDR1 and CDR2 are EGSNGY and YDSYNSKV. The CDR3 covers 13 residues. V lost 1 base, J lost 6 bases, and 2 bases stayed unmatched.